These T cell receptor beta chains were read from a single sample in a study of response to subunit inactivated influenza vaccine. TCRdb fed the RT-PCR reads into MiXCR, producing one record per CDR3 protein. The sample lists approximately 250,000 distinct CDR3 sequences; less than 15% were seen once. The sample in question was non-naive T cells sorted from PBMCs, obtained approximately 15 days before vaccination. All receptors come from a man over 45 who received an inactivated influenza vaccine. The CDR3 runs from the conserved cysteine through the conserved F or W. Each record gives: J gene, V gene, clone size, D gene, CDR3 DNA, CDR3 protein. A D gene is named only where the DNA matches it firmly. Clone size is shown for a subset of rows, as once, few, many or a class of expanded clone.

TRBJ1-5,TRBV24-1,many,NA,TGTGCCACCATTAAGGGGGTGGGGAAGACCCAGCATTTT,CATIKGVGKTQHF
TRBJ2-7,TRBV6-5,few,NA,TGTGCCAGCAGTTACCGGATCTTGGCCGAGCAGTACTTC,CASSYRILAEQYF
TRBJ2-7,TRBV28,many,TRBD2,TGTGCCAGCAGAAAACGACTAGCGGGGCCCTACGAGCAGTACTTC,CASRKRLAGPYEQYF
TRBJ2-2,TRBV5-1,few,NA,TGCGCCAGCAGCCCCGGGGGGAACACCGGGGAGCTGTTTTTT,CASSPGGNTGELFF
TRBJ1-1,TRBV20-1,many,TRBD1,TGCAGTGCTAAGGACAGGAGGGGCACTGAAGCTTTCTTT,CSAKDRRGTEAFF
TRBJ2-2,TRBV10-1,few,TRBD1,TGCGCCACCGCCCAGGGGGCCGGGGAGCTGTTTTTT,CATAQGAGELFF
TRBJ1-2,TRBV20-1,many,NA,TGCAGTGCTAGAGACAGTTCTAACTATGGCTACACCTTC,CSARDSSNYGYTF
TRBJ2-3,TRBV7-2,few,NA,TGTGCCAGCAGTCTAGATAGGGCAGAAGGCACAGATACGCAGTATTTT,CASSLDRAEGTDTQYF
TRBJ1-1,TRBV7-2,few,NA,TGTGCCAGCAGCAAAATTCAGATGAACACTGAAGCTTTCTTT,CASSKIQMNTEAFF
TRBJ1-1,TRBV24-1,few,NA,TGTGCCACCAGTGAACAGGGAAGCACTGAAGCTTTCTTT,CATSEQGSTEAFF
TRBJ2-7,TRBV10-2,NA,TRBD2,TGCGCCAGCAGTGACGTGGGGGGGACCGAGCAGTACTTC,CASSDVGGTEQYF
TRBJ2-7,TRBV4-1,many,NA,TGCGCCAGCAGCCAAGATTCTCGGGGCCTGGTGGAGCAGTACTTC,CASSQDSRGLVEQYF
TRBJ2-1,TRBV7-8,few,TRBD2,TGTGCCAGCACCCCGGGGAGGGAACGGAACAATGAGCAGTTCTTC,CASTPGRERNNEQFF
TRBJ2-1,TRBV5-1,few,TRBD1,TGCGCCAGCAGCTCCAACGCTGACAGGGGTCCTTACAATGAGCAGTTCTTC,CASSSNADRGPYNEQFF
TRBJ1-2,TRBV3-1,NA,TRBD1,TGTGCCAGCAGCCAAGATGAGGGACAGCACTATGGCTACACCTTC,CASSQDEGQHYGYTF
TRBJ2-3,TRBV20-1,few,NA,TGCAGTGCTAGAGATCGGACAGCCGGAGATACGCAGTATTTT,CSARDRTAGDTQYF
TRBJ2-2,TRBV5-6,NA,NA,TGTGCCAGCAGCTCGACCACGGTTCGCACCGGGGAGCTGTTTTTT,CASSSTTVRTGELFF
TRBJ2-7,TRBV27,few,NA,TGTGCCAGCAAGGAGTACAAGACACCCTACGAGCAGTACTTC,CASKEYKTPYEQYF
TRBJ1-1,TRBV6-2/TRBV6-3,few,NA,TGTGCCAGCAGTTATATCCGAGAAGCTTTCTTT,CASSYIREAFF
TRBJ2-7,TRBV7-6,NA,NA,TGTGCCAGCGGACGCGATGCTAGGGGTGGGGACGAGCAGTACTTC,CASGRDARGGDEQYF
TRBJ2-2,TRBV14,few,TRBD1,TGTGCCAGCAGCCAATTGGCAGGGGGCACCGGGGAGCTGTTTTTT,CASSQLAGGTGELFF
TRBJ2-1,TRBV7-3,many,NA,TGTGCCAGCAGTTCTCAACTGGGGTCTGAGCAGTTCTTC,CASSSQLGSEQFF
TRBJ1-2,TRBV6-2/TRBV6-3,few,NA,TGTGCCAGCAGTTACGGTATCGTGGGTGGCTACACCTTC,CASSYGIVGGYTF
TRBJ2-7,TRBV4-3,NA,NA,TGCGCCAGCAGCCAAGGACAGGCAGTAACCTACGAGCAGTACTTC,CASSQGQAVTYEQYF
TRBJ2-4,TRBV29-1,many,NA,TGCAGCGTGGGTGTTACGGAAAACATTCAGTACTTC,CSVGVTENIQYF
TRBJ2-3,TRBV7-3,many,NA,TGTGCCAGCAGCCCCCTTCAGAACACAGATACGCAGTATTTT,CASSPLQNTDTQYF
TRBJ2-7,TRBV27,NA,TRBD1,TGTGCCAGCAGTAGCGAGGGGACAGGTCCCTACGAGCAGTACTTC,CASSSEGTGPYEQYF
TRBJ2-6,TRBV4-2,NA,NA,TGTGCCAGCAGCCAAGAGTCCCTACTCTCTGGGGCCAACGTCCTGACTTTC,CASSQESLLSGANVLTF
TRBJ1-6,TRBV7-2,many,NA,TGTGCCAGCAGCTTCAGTCCTTTTCGGGGCGGTAATTCACCCCTCCACTTT,CASSFSPFRGGNSPLHF
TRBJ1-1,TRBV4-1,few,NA,TGCGCCAGCAGCCAAGGGTCCGGGATGGGCGCCAGCACTGAAGCTTTCTTT,CASSQGSGMGASTEAFF
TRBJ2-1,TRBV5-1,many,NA,TGCGCCAGCAGCTTAGGCCACAATGAGCAGTTCTTC,CASSLGHNEQFF
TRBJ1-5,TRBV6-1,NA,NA,TGTGCCAGCACGGGGGGGACTAGCAATCAGCCCCAGCATTTT,CASTGGTSNQPQHF
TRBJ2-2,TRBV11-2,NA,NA,TGTGCCAGCAGCAAGCTCCGGGGTTCCGGGGAGCTGTTTTTT,CASSKLRGSGELFF
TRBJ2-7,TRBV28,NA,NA,TGTGCCAGCAGTTTAACGGCCCGGGCCTACGAGCAGTACTTC,CASSLTARAYEQYF
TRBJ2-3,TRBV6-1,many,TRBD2,TGTGCCAGCAGTGGGTTTATAGCGGGAAGCACAGATACGCAGTATTTT,CASSGFIAGSTDTQYF
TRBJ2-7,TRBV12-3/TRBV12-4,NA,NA,TGTGCCCGCAGTTTAGGGGGACCGTGGGGGACGGAGCCCTACGAGCAGTACTTC,CARSLGGPWGTEPYEQYF
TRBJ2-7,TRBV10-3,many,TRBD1,TGTGCCATCAGTGAACAGGGGGCCAACGAGCAGTACTTC,CAISEQGANEQYF
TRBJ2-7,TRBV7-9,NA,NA,TGTGCCAGCGGAAGCGGCAATTTCCACGAGCAGTACTTC,CASGSGNFHEQYF
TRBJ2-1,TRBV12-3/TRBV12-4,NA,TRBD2,TGTGCCAGCAGTTCCAACTCTGCTAGCGGGGGTGGAAGCTCCTACAATGAGCAGTTCTTC,CASSSNSASGGGSSYNEQFF
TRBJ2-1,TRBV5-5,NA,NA,TGTGCCAGCAGCTTGGAGTCTCATGCCCGTGAGCAGTTCTTC,CASSLESHAREQFF
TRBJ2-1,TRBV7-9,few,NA,TGTGCCAGCAGCTTAGCGGGGCCCAACAATGAGCAGTTCTTC,CASSLAGPNNEQFF
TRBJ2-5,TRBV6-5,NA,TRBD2,TGTGCCAGCAGTTACGGCCCGGGGGGACCGAACCAAGAGACCCAGTACTTC,CASSYGPGGPNQETQYF
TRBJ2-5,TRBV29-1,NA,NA,TGCAGCGTTGGAGTTTGGAGGGGGGCAGAGACCCAGTACTTC,CSVGVWRGAETQYF
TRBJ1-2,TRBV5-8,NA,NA,TGTGCCAGCAGCTTGATAATAAACTATGGCTACACCTTC,CASSLIINYGYTF
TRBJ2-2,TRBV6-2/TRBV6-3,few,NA,TGTGCCAGCAGTCTTTACCAGCTCGGGTACACCGGGGAGCTGTTTTTT,CASSLYQLGYTGELFF
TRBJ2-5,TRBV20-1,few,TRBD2,TGCAGTGCTAGAAGCACCGGACTAGCGGGAGAGACCCAGTACTTC,CSARSTGLAGETQYF
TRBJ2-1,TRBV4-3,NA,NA,TGCGCCAGCAGCCAAGACTCAGTCCCTTACAATGAGCAGTTCTTC,CASSQDSVPYNEQFF
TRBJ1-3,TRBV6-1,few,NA,TGTGCCAGCAGGCCCTTGGGCACGGCCTTCTATGGAGGAAACACCATATATTTT,CASRPLGTAFYGGNTIYF
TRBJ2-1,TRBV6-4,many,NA,TGTGCCAGCAGTCCAGGAGGGGCTAACAATGAGCAGTTCTTC,CASSPGGANNEQFF
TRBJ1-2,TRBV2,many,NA,TGTGCCAGCAGAGTACTGACGCCGGGCTATGGCTACACCTTC,CASRVLTPGYGYTF